The rows below give T cell receptor beta chains drawn from one sample of a study of blood T cell repertoires in COVID-19. Some clones are missing from TCRdb's copy, which holds only in-frame ones; the method was immunoSEQ multiplex PCR. Of around 97,000 clones listed, roughly 86% were seen once; the top ten hold around 20%. Sequencing was performed on peripheral blood. The receptors were gathered from a human donor in a cohort sampled during active COVID-19. The CDR3 runs from the conserved cysteine through the conserved F or W. The D gene is left open where the match is weak. Clone size is stated in some rows and not others, as once, few, many or a class when expanded.

d_gene: TRBD2; v_gene: TRBV5-4; abundance: .; j_gene: TRBJ2-1; CDR3nt: TGTGCCAGCAGCTTGGTCGGACTAGCGGGCGTATACAATGAGCAGTTCTTC; CDR3aa: CASSLVGLAGVYNEQFF
d_gene: TRBD1; v_gene: TRBV6-5; abundance: .; j_gene: TRBJ1-2; CDR3nt: TGTGCCAGCAGATCTAGACGGGACAGGTCTTTTGGCTACACCTTC; CDR3aa: CASRSRRDRSFGYTF
d_gene: .; v_gene: TRBV6-5; abundance: .; j_gene: TRBJ2-7; CDR3nt: TGTGCCAGCAGTCCCGATAGCTCCTACGAGCAGTACTTC; CDR3aa: CASSPDSSYEQYF
d_gene: TRBD2; v_gene: TRBV2; abundance: .; j_gene: TRBJ2-1; CDR3nt: TGTGCCAGCAGACAGGGACTAGCGGGAGCGGAGGAGCAGTTCTTC; CDR3aa: CASRQGLAGAEEQFF
d_gene: TRBD2; v_gene: TRBV9; abundance: once; j_gene: TRBJ2-7; CDR3nt: TGTGCCAGCAGCGTAGGGGTTAGCGGGCTTTACGAGCAGTACTTC; CDR3aa: CASSVGVSGLYEQYF
d_gene: TRBD1; v_gene: TRBV7-2; abundance: .; j_gene: TRBJ1-1; CDR3nt: TGTGCCAGCAGCTTCAGGGGGCGGTGGAACACTGAAGCTTTCTTT; CDR3aa: CASSFRGRWNTEAFF
d_gene: TRBD2; v_gene: TRBV15; abundance: .; j_gene: TRBJ2-5; CDR3nt: TGTGCCACCAGCAAAGGGACTAGCGGCGCTTGGACCCAGTACTTC; CDR3aa: CATSKGTSGAWTQYF
d_gene: .; v_gene: TRBV6-2/TRBV6-3; abundance: .; j_gene: TRBJ2-6; CDR3nt: TGTGCCAGCAGTTACTCCCGACAGACCTTCTCTGGGGCCAACGTCCTGACTTTC; CDR3aa: CASSYSRQTFSGANVLTF
d_gene: TRBD2; v_gene: TRBV29-1; abundance: .; j_gene: TRBJ2-1; CDR3nt: TGCAGCGTTGCAATAGCGGGAGTCGTTCGGTTCTTC; CDR3aa: CSVAIAGVVRFF
d_gene: TRBD2; v_gene: TRBV5-4; abundance: .; j_gene: TRBJ2-5; CDR3nt: TGTGCCAGCAGATCGTCCGGGACTAAACAAGAGACCCAGTACTTC; CDR3aa: CASRSSGTKQETQYF
d_gene: .; v_gene: TRBV7-2; abundance: .; j_gene: TRBJ1-6; CDR3nt: TGTGCCAGCAGCTTAGCGGGAGGGCTTGATTCACCCCTCCACTTT; CDR3aa: CASSLAGGLDSPLHF
d_gene: TRBD1; v_gene: TRBV5-1; abundance: .; j_gene: TRBJ2-3; CDR3nt: TGCGCCAGCAGCTCCCTGACAGGGGACACAGATACGCAGTATTTT; CDR3aa: CASSSLTGDTDTQYF
d_gene: .; v_gene: TRBV27; abundance: .; j_gene: TRBJ1-1; CDR3nt: TGTGCCAGCAGCCTAATGCCGAACACTGAAGCTTTCTTT; CDR3aa: CASSLMPNTEAFF
d_gene: TRBD1; v_gene: TRBV9; abundance: .; j_gene: TRBJ1-2; CDR3nt: TGTGCCAGCAGCTCACCGACAGGGGTCTATGGCTACACCTTC; CDR3aa: CASSSPTGVYGYTF
d_gene: .; v_gene: TRBV5-5; abundance: .; j_gene: TRBJ2-1; CDR3nt: TGTGCCAGCAGCTGGCCCTTGGTCGGGATCAATGAGCAGTTCTTC; CDR3aa: CASSWPLVGINEQFF
d_gene: .; v_gene: TRBV5-4; abundance: .; j_gene: TRBJ2-1; CDR3nt: TGTGCCAGCAGCTGGGGCCGCGGGGGCTATGAGCAGTTCTTC; CDR3aa: CASSWGRGGYEQFF
d_gene: TRBD2; v_gene: TRBV28; abundance: .; j_gene: TRBJ2-1; CDR3nt: TGTGCCAGCAGTTTTCCCGGACTAGCGGCTACGAGGCTCTACAATGAGCAGTTCTTC; CDR3aa: CASSFPGLAATRLYNEQFF
d_gene: .; v_gene: TRBV2; abundance: .; j_gene: TRBJ1-2; CDR3nt: TGTGCCAGCAGTTCCCTACAGGATACCTATGGCTACACCTTC; CDR3aa: CASSSLQDTYGYTF
d_gene: .; v_gene: TRBV7-2; abundance: .; j_gene: TRBJ1-2; CDR3nt: TGTGCCAGCAGCTTATGGGCGGGAGGGGACGGCTACACCTTC; CDR3aa: CASSLWAGGDGYTF
d_gene: TRBD2; v_gene: TRBV6-6; abundance: .; j_gene: TRBJ2-1; CDR3nt: TGTGCCAGCAGTTACGGACTAGCGGGGGGCCTGGAGGAGCAGTTCTTC; CDR3aa: CASSYGLAGGLEEQFF
d_gene: TRBD1; v_gene: TRBV10-3; abundance: .; j_gene: TRBJ2-3; CDR3nt: TGTGCCATCAGCCGGGACAGGGGGGACACAGATACGCAGTATTTT; CDR3aa: CAISRDRGDTDTQYF
d_gene: TRBD1; v_gene: TRBV11-2; abundance: .; j_gene: TRBJ2-3; CDR3nt: TGTGCCAGCAGCTTAGGGAGGACAGGGGGGATAGATACGCAGTATTTT; CDR3aa: CASSLGRTGGIDTQYF
d_gene: .; v_gene: TRBV19; abundance: .; j_gene: TRBJ1-1; CDR3nt: TGTGCCAGTTCCATGATGGAGCTGAACACTGAAGCTTTCTTT; CDR3aa: CASSMMELNTEAFF
d_gene: .; v_gene: TRBV28; abundance: .; j_gene: TRBJ1-2; CDR3nt: TGTGCCAGCAGTCTTACACAGGGCTCTGGCTACACCTTC; CDR3aa: CASSLTQGSGYTF
d_gene: TRBD1; v_gene: TRBV5-1; abundance: .; j_gene: TRBJ2-1; CDR3nt: TGCGCCAGCAGCAAGGGACAGGGTTACAATGAGCAGTTCTTC; CDR3aa: CASSKGQGYNEQFF